Detailed here is one TCR beta chain. This table comes from immunoSEQ multiplex PCR, and its TCRdb copy is limited to in-frame clones, with some not included. The table includes 110,000 or so clones, 75% to 95% detected once. This specimen belongs to a study of T cells after somatic rescue of genetic block. V was trimmed by 4 bases and J by 6 bases, leaving 16 bases between them. Germline CDR1 is LNHDA and CDR2 is SQIVND (reference sequence). The CDR3 contains 15 residues. The chain has TRBV19 and TRBJ1-5; TRBD1 is a possible D gene (5 bases). Sequenced input: peripheral blood mononuclear cells (PBMCs). The source is a woman younger than 35. CDR3 DNA sequence: TGTGCCAGTAGTACCGGGACTTCTGGGGGTCAGCCCCAGCATTTT. It is translated as CASSTGTSGGQPQHF.